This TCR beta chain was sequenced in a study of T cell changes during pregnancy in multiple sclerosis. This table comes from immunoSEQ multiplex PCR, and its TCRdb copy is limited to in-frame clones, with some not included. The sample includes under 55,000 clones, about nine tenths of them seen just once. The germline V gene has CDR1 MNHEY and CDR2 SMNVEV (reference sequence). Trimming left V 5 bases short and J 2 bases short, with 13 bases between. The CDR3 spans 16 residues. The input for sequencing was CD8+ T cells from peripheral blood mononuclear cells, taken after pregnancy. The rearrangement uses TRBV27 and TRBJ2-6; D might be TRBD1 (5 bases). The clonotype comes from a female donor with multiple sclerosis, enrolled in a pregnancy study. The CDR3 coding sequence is TGTGCCAGCAGTCTCGTCCAGGGCACTGGGGCCAACGTCCTGACTTTC. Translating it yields CASSLVQGTGANVLTF.